Below, one T cell receptor beta chain is given with its context. As yet, its antigen is unknown. 13 Jbeta primers and 60 Vbeta primers were used for the PCR. Profiled with immunoSEQ multiplex PCR; TCRdb holds only in-frame clones, not every one. Of about 76,000 clones in the sample, roughly 70% were seen once. Germline trimming cut 0 bases from V and 2 bases from J; bases unmatched to any gene: 1. The CDR3 runs 14 residues. Germline V gene lookup returns CDR1 SGHRS and CDR2 YFSETQ. This entry belongs to a study of cytomegalovirus exposure and HLA in healthy donors. General study findings and limits: Sequencing depth roughly uniform across donors was assumed in presence/absence analyses.

This receptor was obtained from a man between 60 and 75 years old in good health and CMV-seropositive. The chain joins TRBV5-1 to TRBJ2-7; 8 bases match TRBD2. Material: PBMCs. Written as DNA, the CDR3 is TGCGCCAGCAGCTTGGAACTAGCGGCCTACGAGCAGTACTTC. It yields the protein CASSLELAAYEQYF.